Following are 30 T cell receptor beta chains from one sample sequenced in a study of T cells in Graves' hyperthyroidism and ophthalmopathy. TCR beta CDR3 sequences were amplified from RNA transcripts. An initial round of RT-PCR targeting the TCR CDR3 relied on the HTBI primer set. TCRdb re-derived calls from the multiplex PCR reads in MiXCR, one entry per CDR3 protein. The repertoire has under 450,000 distinct CDR3 sequences, more than 15% of them found once; the top ten carry roughly 8%. The material sequenced was blood. The receptor source for this set is a woman aged 18 to 35 with Graves' hyperthyroidism.

This clonotype appeared many times. The V call is TRBV20-1, the J call TRBJ2-3; TRBD2 agrees at 9 bases. CDR1 and CDR2 (germline): DFQATT, SNEGSKA (reference sequence). This CDR3 spans 13 amino acids. V lost 6 bases, J lost 1 base, and 2 bases stayed unmatched. CDR3 loop: CSALAGRTDTQYF. The CDR3 region has the DNA TGCAGTGCCCTAGCGGGACGCACAGATACGCAGTATTTT.

This clonotype has at least ten counts. The DNA of the CDR3 is TGTGCCAGCAACGGGGACACAGGCGATCACTTCCAAGAGACCCAGTACTTC. Its protein is CASNGDTGDHFQETQYF. The rearrangement joins TRBV5-5 to TRBJ2-5, with D possibly matching TRBD1 (6 bases). CDR1 is SGHKS and CDR2 is YYEKEE in the germline V gene (reference sequence). V lost 6 bases, J lost 1 base, and 22 bases lay in between. The CDR3 runs to 17 residues.

This clonotype was seen many times. V is TRBV12-3 or TRBV12-4 and J is TRBJ2-5; D is uncertain. The CDR3 sequence is 13 residues long. Trimming cost V 4 bases and J 1 base, with 7 bases left between them. CDR3 amino acids: CASSWEGQETQYF. The CDR3 DNA is TGTGCCAGCAGTTGGGAAGGCCAAGAGACCCAGTACTTC.

This clonotype was recorded at least ten times. This chain uses TRBV12-3 or TRBV12-4 with TRBJ2-1; 12 bases map to TRBD2. This CDR3 has 14 residues. With V trimmed by 8 bases and J by 9 bases, 8 bases remained unmatched. The CDR3 DNA reads as TGTGCCAGCCAATCTAGCGGGGGGGCGCCTGAGCAGTTCTTC. The encoded protein is CASQSSGGAPEQFF.

This clonotype was detected ten times or more. The rearrangement uses TRBV13 and TRBJ1-1; weak D call: TRBD1 (6 bases). V shed 7 bases and J shed 2 bases, with 17 bases lying between them. Germline V gene lookup returns CDR1 PRHDT and CDR2 FYEKMQ (reference sequence). This CDR3 region has 15 residues. CDR3 bases: TGTGCCAGCAATATCCGACAGGTCCGTAACACTGAAGCTTTCTTT. Residues: CASNIRQVRNTEAFF. Full variable domain (missing parts from reference TRBV13 and TRBJ1-1): AAGVIQSPRHLIKEKRETATLKCYPIPRHDTVYWYQQGPGQDPQFLISFYEKMQSDKGSIPDRFSAQQFSDYHSELNMSSLELGDSALYFCASNIRQVRNTEAFFGQGTRLTVV.

This clonotype was counted many times. The rearrangement links TRBV20-1 to TRBJ1-4; a possible D gene is TRBD1 (6 bases). Germline V gene lookup returns CDR1 DFQATT and CDR2 SNEGSKA (reference sequence). The length of the CDR3 is 15 residues. V shed 2 bases and J shed 3 bases, with 13 bases lying between them. The CDR3 loop is CSARSGGAANEKLFF. The DNA of the CDR3 is TGCAGTGCTAGATCGGGGGGGGCAGCTAATGAAAAACTGTTTTTT.

This clonotype was recorded at least ten times. The V call is TRBV7-3, the J call TRBJ2-1; TRBD2 aligns across 11 bases. In germline, CDR1 is SGHTA, CDR2 FQGTGA. The CDR3 covers 16 residues. Unmatched junction bases numbered 4, after V lost 0 bases and J lost 6 bases. Here the CDR3 reads CASSLTGTSGRNEQFF. Here the CDR3 DNA reads TGTGCCAGCAGCTTAACAGGGACTAGCGGCCGCAATGAGCAGTTCTTC.

In the case of this clonotype: This may be a read error: a much more frequent sequence differs by one nucleotide. This chain connects TRBV12-3 or TRBV12-4 to TRBJ2-3; the D gene could be TRBD1 or TRBD2 (5 bases each). This CDR3 region has 15 residues. For the CDR3, the DNA is TGTGCCAGCAGTCCTAACTCACGGGGCACAGATATGCAGTATTTT. Its translation is CASSPNSRGTDMQYF.

This clonotype was detected many times. V is TRBV20-1 and J is TRBJ2-1, with D tentatively TRBD2 (5 bases). This CDR3 region has 15 residues. V shed 4 bases and J shed 0 bases, with 13 bases lying between them. Germline CDR1 is DFQATT and CDR2 is SNEGSKA (reference sequence). The CDR3 protein is CSATFGGGSYNEQFF. CDR3 coding DNA: TGCAGTGCTACTTTCGGTGGAGGCTCCTACAATGAGCAGTTCTTC.

There are many counts of this clonotype. The chain joins TRBV2 to TRBJ1-1, with D possibly TRBD1 on 6 matching bases. Germline V CDR1 and CDR2: SNHLY, FYNNEI. The CDR3 is 14 residues long. Trimming left V 10 bases short and J 1 base short, with 16 bases between. CDR3 sequence: CAIDLQGTNTEAFF. CDR3 DNA sequence: TGTGCCATCGACCTACAGGGAACGAACACTGAAGCTTTCTTT.

This clonotype was recorded many times. V and J are TRBV2 and TRBJ2-5; 8 bases line up with TRBD2. This CDR3 has 14 amino acids. The V and J ends lost 4 bases and 4 bases, in that order; junction bases with no gene match: 5. CDR1 and CDR2 from the germline V gene are SNHLY and FYNNEI. DNA for the CDR3: TGTGCCAGCAGTGTAGCGGGGATCCGAGAGACCCAGTACTTC. This gives the protein CASSVAGIRETQYF.

The V call is TRBV28, the J call TRBJ1-2; 7 bases match TRBD1. Per the germline V gene, CDR1 is MDHEN and CDR2 is SYDVKM. After removal of 2 bases from V and 4 bases from J, the junction contained 7 bases not matched to a gene. The CDR3 runs to 15 residues. CDR3 sequence: CASSLLPQGGYGYTF. CDR3 in DNA: TGTGCCAGCAGTTTACTCCCCCAGGGGGGCTATGGCTACACCTTC.

Remarks on this clonotype: A much larger clone differs from this one at a single base, so this may be a read error. This chain uses TRBV24-1 with TRBJ2-3; D perhaps matches TRBD2 (6 bases). The ends were cut back, 1 base at V and 2 bases at J, with 15 bases in the middle. There are 17 residues in the CDR3. The germline CDR1 and CDR2 sequences are KGHDR and SFDVKD. Here the CDR3 reads CATSDFLGGRITDTQYF. The CDR3 coding sequence is TGTGCCACCAGTGATTTTTTGGGGGGACGGATCACAGATACGCAGTATTTT.

This clonotype was counted ten times or more. The gene calls are TRBV18 and TRBJ1-4, with D maybe TRBD1 (6 bases). The length of the CDR3 is 15 residues. Trimming removed 1 base from V and 1 base from J, with 7 bases in between. Per germline, CDR1 KGHSH and CDR2 LQKENI. The CDR3 DNA follows: TGTGCCAGCTCACCACGACAGGAAACTAATGAAAAACTGTTTTTT. Amino acids: CASSPRQETNEKLFF. The whole variable domain, remainder taken from reference TRBV18 and TRBJ1-4, is NAGVMQNPRHLVRRRGQEARLRCSPMKGHSHVYWYRQLPEEGLKFMVYLQKENIIDESGMPKERFSAEFPKEGPSILRIQQVVRGDSAAYFCASSPRQETNEKLFFGSGTQLSVL.

This clonotype was detected ten times or more. This rearrangement joins TRBV30 to TRBJ1-2, with TRBD1 as a possible D gene (5 bases). Germline CDR1 is GTSNPN and CDR2 is SVGIG (reference sequence). Deletions cut 0 bases from V and 8 bases from J, with 16 bases between. The CDR3 covers 14 residues. CDR3 sequence reads: CAWSVGGATNGYTF. The CDR3 bases are TGTGCCTGGAGTGTAGGAGGGGCAACTAACGGCTACACCTTC. Looking up the rest from reference TRBV30 and TRBJ1-2 gives the full variable domain: SQTIHQWPATLVQPVGSPLSLECTVEGTSNPNLYWYRQAAGRGLQLLFYSVGIGQISSEVPQNLSASRPQDRQFILSSKKLLLSDSGFYLCAWSVGGATNGYTFGSGTRLTVV.

The chain employs TRBV28 and TRBJ2-1, with TRBD1 matching over 12 bases. In germline, CDR1 is MDHEN, CDR2 SYDVKM. The length of the CDR3 is 16 residues. After removal of 5 bases from V and 8 bases from J, the junction contained 10 bases not matched to a gene. CDR3 DNA sequence: TGTGCCAGCAGTACCTGGGGACAGGGGGCAGTCTATGAGCAGTTCTTC. Translated: CASSTWGQGAVYEQFF.

This clonotype was observed many times. The CDR3, as DNA: TGTGCCAGCCAGCGGGGGGGCCGGGAGACCCAGTACTTC. Its protein product is CASQRGGRETQYF. V usage is TRBV6-1 and J usage is TRBJ2-5; 10 bases line up with TRBD2. After removal of 8 bases from V and 5 bases from J, the junction contained 5 bases not matched to a gene. The germline CDR1 and CDR2 sequences are MNHNS and SASEGT. The length of the CDR3 is 13 residues.

In this sample, this clonotype turned up many times. The J gene is TRBJ1-4, the V gene TRBV3-1, with 7 bases matching TRBD1. In germline, CDR1 is LGHDT, CDR2 YNNKEL (reference sequence). The junction had 9 bases not matched to a gene; V was cut back by 4 bases and J by 4 bases. CDR3 size: 16 residues. The CDR3 loop is CASSPIGGTVNEKLFF. As DNA, the CDR3 is TGTGCCAGCAGCCCAATTGGGGGGACAGTTAATGAAAAACTGTTTTTT.

This clonotype was seen at least ten times. Given a much more abundant clone one base away, this may be a read error. The CDR3 here is CASSLRRQQESQYF. CDR3 nucleotide sequence: TGTGCCAGCAGTTTGAGGCGGCAACAAGAGTCCCAGTACTTC. This chain joins TRBV12-3 or TRBV12-4 and TRBJ2-5; D uncertain. This CDR3 region has 14 residues.

This clonotype was counted ten times or more. The chain couples TRBV3-1 to TRBJ1-6; 9 nucleotides agree with TRBD1. This CDR3 is built from 14 residues. Per germline, CDR1 LGHDT and CDR2 YNNKEL (reference sequence). J lost 9 bases, V lost 1 base, and 1 base had no gene match. CDR3 nucleotide sequence: TGTGCCAGCAGCCAAGGGACAGGGGTTTCACCCCTCCACTTT. Its translation: CASSQGTGVSPLHF.

This clonotype was counted at least ten times. The gene calls are TRBV12-5 and TRBJ2-3, with 9 bases that match TRBD1. V was clipped by 1 base and J by 1 base; unmatched bases: 9. Germline CDR1 and CDR2: LGHNT and FRNRAP. This CDR3 has 18 amino acids. The CDR3 nucleotides are TGTGCTAGTGGTTTGGGGCCTGACAGGGGGGAAGGCACAGATACGCAGTATTTT. Translated: CASGLGPDRGEGTDTQYF.

The sample holds many counts of this clonotype. The gene calls are TRBV7-3 and TRBJ2-7, with 10 bases aligning to TRBD1. The germline CDR1 and CDR2 sequences are SGHTA and FQGTGA. Trimming removed 4 bases from V and 6 bases from J; junction bases left unmatched: 3. The CDR3 has 13 amino acids. CDR3 loop: CASSSRTGGEQYF. CDR3 sequence (DNA): TGTGCCAGCAGCTCCCGGACAGGGGGCGAGCAGTACTTC.

Ten or more counts support this clonotype. The chain carries TRBV6-1 and TRBJ1-6; TRBD1 aligns across 7 bases. V shed 6 bases and J 4 bases; nucleotides not matched to a gene: 9. This CDR3 is built from 16 residues. Germline lookup yields CDR1 MNHNS and CDR2 SASEGT. The CDR3 reads CASRRGRDSYNSPLHF. CDR3 coding DNA: TGTGCCAGCAGGAGAGGCCGGGACAGTTATAATTCACCCCTCCACTTT.

This clonotype showed up many times. This chain connects TRBV27 to TRBJ1-6; tentatively, D is TRBD1 (5 bases). The germline CDR1 and CDR2 sequences are MNHEY and SMNVEV (reference sequence). The CDR3 has 15 residues. Trimming stripped 1 base from V and 9 bases from J, with 13 bases between. CDR3 in amino acids: CASSLYGGQGSPLHF. In DNA, the CDR3 is TGTGCCAGCAGTTTATACGGGGGTCAAGGTTCACCCCTCCACTTT.

In its sample, this clonotype was seen many times. The rearrangement links TRBV7-3 to TRBJ2-3, with 11 positions matching TRBD2. Germline CDR1 and CDR2: SGHTA and FQGTGA. The CDR3 is 15 amino acids. After removal of 2 bases from V and 3 bases from J, the junction contained 1 base not matched to a gene. CDR3 DNA: TGTGCCAGCAGCTTAGGGACTAGCGGAACAGATACGCAGTATTTT. Translated, it gives CASSLGTSGTDTQYF. The variable domain in full, with the rest retrieved from reference TRBV7-3 and TRBJ2-3, is GAGVSQTPSNKVTEKGKYVELRCDPISGHTALYWYRQSLGQGPEFLIYFQGTGAADDSGLPNDRFFAVRPEGSVSTLKIQRTERGDSAVYLCASSLGTSGTDTQYFGPGTRLTVL.

There are many counts of this clonotype. The genes are TRBV6-1 and TRBJ1-5; a possible D gene is TRBD1 (5 bases). The V gene's germline CDR1 is MNHNS and CDR2 SASEGT. This CDR3 contains 15 residues. The ends were cut back, 2 bases at V and 3 bases at J, with 11 bases in the middle. CDR3 loop: CASSESGQPNQPQHF. CDR3 DNA: TGTGCCAGCAGTGAATCGGGGCAGCCCAATCAGCCCCAGCATTTT.

This clonotype was seen only a few times. The chain employs TRBV14 and TRBJ1-1; no definite D call. V was pared by 3 bases and J by 1 base, with 6 bases between. The CDR3 has 13 amino acids. The V gene's germline CDR1 is SGHDN and CDR2 FVKESK. The CDR3 sequence is CASSQFKNTEAFF. The CDR3 DNA reads as TGTGCCAGCAGCCAGTTTAAGAACACTGAAGCTTTCTTT.

This clonotype was detected ten times or more. V usage is TRBV18 and J usage is TRBJ2-3; TRBD1 agrees at 7 bases. In germline, CDR1 is KGHSH, CDR2 LQKENI. This CDR3 has 15 amino acids. The V and J ends lost 2 bases and 1 base, in that order; junction bases with no gene match: 3. In DNA, the CDR3 is TGTGCCAGCTCACCAGGAGGACAGGGCACAGATACGCAGTATTTT. Translating gives CASSPGGQGTDTQYF.

This clonotype was seen ten or more times. The rearrangement links TRBV18 to TRBJ1-1; D unresolved. V shed 1 base and J shed 0 bases, with 6 bases lying between them. Germline V CDR1 and CDR2: KGHSH, LQKENI. The CDR3 sequence is 14 residues long. The CDR3 region has the DNA TGTGCCAGCTCACCACAGAACATGAACACTGAAGCTTTCTTT. It translates to CASSPQNMNTEAFF.

This clonotype has just a few counts. CDR3 sequence (DNA): TGTGCCAGCAGCTTACAGGGGAAAGAGACCCAGTACTTC. It codes for CASSLQGKETQYF. The chain uses TRBV7-3 and TRBJ2-5, with D perhaps TRBD1 (6 bases). Germline V gene sequence: CDR1 SGHTA, CDR2 FQGTGA. V lost 2 bases and J lost 3, with 7 bases in between. The CDR3 covers 13 residues.